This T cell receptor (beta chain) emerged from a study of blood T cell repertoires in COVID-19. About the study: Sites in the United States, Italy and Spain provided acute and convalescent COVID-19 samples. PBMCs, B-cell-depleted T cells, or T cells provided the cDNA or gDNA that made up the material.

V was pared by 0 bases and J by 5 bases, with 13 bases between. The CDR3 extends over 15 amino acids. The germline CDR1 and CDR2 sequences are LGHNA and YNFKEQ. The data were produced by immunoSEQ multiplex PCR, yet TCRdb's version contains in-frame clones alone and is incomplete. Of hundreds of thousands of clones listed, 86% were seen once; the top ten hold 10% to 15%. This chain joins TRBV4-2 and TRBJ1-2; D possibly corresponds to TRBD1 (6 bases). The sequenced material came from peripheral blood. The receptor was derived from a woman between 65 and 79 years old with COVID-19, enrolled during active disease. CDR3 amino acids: CASSQETTGEYGYTF. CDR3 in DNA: TGTGCCAGCAGCCAAGAAACGACAGGAGAATATGGCTACACCTTC.